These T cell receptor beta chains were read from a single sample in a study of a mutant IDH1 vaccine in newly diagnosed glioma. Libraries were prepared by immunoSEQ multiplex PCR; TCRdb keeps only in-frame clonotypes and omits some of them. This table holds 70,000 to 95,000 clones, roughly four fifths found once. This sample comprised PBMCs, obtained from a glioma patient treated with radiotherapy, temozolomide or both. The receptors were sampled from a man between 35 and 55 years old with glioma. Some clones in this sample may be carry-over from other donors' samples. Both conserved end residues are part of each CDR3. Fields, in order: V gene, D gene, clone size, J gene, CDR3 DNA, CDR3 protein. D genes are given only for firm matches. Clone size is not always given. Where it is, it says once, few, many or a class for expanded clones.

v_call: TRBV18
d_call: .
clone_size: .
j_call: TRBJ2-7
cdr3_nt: TGTGCCAGCTCAACTGGGGCCGAGGGCGAGCAGTACTTC
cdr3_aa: CASSTGAEGEQYF

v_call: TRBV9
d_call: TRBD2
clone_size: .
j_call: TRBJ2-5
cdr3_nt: TGTGCCAGCAGCGTAGTAGCGGGGGGGCCGCAGACCCAGTACTTC
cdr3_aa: CASSVVAGGPQTQYF

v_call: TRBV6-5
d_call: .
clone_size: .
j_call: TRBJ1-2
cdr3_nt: TGTGCCAGCAGGGCGCCGGGGACGAGCGCAGTTGGCTACACCTTC
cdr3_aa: CASRAPGTSAVGYTF

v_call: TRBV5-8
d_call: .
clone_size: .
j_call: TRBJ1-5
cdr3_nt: TGTGCCAGCAGCTTGCTGAGAAATCAGCCCCAGCATTTT
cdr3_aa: CASSLLRNQPQHF

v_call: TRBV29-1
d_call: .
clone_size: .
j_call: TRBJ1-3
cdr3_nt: TGCAGCGTTGAAGGACAGCTCTCTGGAAACACCATATATTTT
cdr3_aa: CSVEGQLSGNTIYF

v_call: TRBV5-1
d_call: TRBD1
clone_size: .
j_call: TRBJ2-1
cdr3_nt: TGCGCCAGCAGCGGGGGACAGGGCTCCTACAATGAGCAGTTCTTC
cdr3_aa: CASSGGQGSYNEQFF

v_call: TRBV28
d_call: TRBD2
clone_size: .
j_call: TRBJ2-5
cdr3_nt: TGTGCCAGCAGCCGCGCAGTGGCGGGGGAAGAGACCCAGTACTTC
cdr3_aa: CASSRAVAGEETQYF

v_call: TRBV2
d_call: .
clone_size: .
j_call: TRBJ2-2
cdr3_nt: TGTGCCAGCACCCAGAGGGGGACCGGGGAGCTGTTTTTT
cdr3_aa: CASTQRGTGELFF

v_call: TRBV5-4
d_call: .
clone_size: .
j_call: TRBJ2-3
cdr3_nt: TGTGCCAGCAGCCCGCGGACTGTTACAGATACGCAGTATTTT
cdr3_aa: CASSPRTVTDTQYF

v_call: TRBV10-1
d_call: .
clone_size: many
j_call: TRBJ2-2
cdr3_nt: TGCGCCAGCAGTGGCCCAGCGAACACCGGGGAGCTGTTTTTT
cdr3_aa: CASSGPANTGELFF

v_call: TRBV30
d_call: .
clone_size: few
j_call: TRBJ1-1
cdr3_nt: TGTGCCTGGAGTCGTGGTCAGGGCGGGACTGAAGCTTTCTTT
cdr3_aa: CAWSRGQGGTEAFF

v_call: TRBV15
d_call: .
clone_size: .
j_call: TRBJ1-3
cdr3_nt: TGTGCCACCAGCATACTGGGCAGTTGGTTCTCTGGAAACACCATATATTTT
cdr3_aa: CATSILGSWFSGNTIYF

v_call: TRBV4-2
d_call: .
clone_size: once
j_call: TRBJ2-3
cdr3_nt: TGTGCCAGCAGCCAAGCTAACGGTGATACGCAGTATTTT
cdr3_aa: CASSQANGDTQYF

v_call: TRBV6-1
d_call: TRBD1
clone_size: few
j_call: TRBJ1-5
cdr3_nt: TGTGCCAGCAGTGGACCCCGGGACAGTCATCAGCCCCAGCATTTT
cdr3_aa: CASSGPRDSHQPQHF

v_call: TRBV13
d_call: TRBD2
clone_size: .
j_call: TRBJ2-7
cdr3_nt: TGTGCCAGCAGCTTAGGCGGACTAGCGGGGTCCTACGAGCAGTACTTC
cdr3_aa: CASSLGGLAGSYEQYF